A single sample is the source of the 8 T cell receptor beta chains below, sequenced in a study of blood T cells in healthy people across ages. A J-beta primer mix and a sample-barcoded 5' primer were used in a second PCR of roughly 6 to 12 cycles. TCRdb reprocessed the 5' RACE reads via MiXCR and lists one record per CDR3 protein. The data hold about 830,000 distinct CDR3 sequences, with around 68% observed a single time. The specimen sequenced was blood. These receptors originate from a man aged 30 to 39 in good health.

V is TRBV12-3 or TRBV12-4 and J is TRBJ2-5; 7 nucleotides line up with TRBD1. The CDR3 runs to 13 residues. V lost 5 bases and J lost 4; bases outside the gene matches: 4. CDR3: CASSVQGTETQYF. CDR3 nucleotide sequence: TGTGCCAGCAGTGTACAGGGGACAGAGACCCAGTACTTC.

This sequence joins TRBV7-3 and TRBJ2-5; D unresolved. V lost 3 bases and J 2 bases, leaving 13 bases between the germline ends. This CDR3 is built from 15 residues. The germline V gene has CDR1 SGHTA and CDR2 FQGTGA. The CDR3 DNA reads as TGTGCCAGCAGCTTTAATCGGCAGAATCAAGAGACCCAGTACTTC. Amino acids: CASSFNRQNQETQYF.

This clonotype has just one count. The J gene is TRBJ2-5, the V gene TRBV7-2, with 12 nucleotides matching TRBD2. The length of the CDR3 is 14 residues. The germline CDR1 and CDR2 sequences are SGHTA and FQGNSA. Trimming cost V 1 base and J 13 bases; bases outside gene matches: 7. The DNA for the CDR3 is TGTGCCAGCAGCTTAGGACTAGCGGGGGCCCTTTGGTACTTC. It specifies CASSLGLAGALWYF. Full variable domain (rest looked up from reference TRBV7-2 and TRBJ2-5): GAGVSQSPSNKVTEKGKDVELRCDPISGHTALYWYRQSLGQGLEFLIYFQGNSAPDKSGLPSDRFSAERTGGSVSTLTIQRTQQEDSAVYLCASSLGLAGALWYFGPGTRLLVL.

The chain joins TRBV2 to TRBJ1-5; TRBD1 matches 7 bases. Germline V gives CDR1 SNHLY, CDR2 FYNNEI. V dropped 8 bases and J dropped 4; count of bases not matched to a gene: 8. The CDR3 loop spans 14 amino acids. The CDR3 spells CASFVGQANQPQHF. CDR3 in DNA: TGTGCCAGCTTTGTAGGACAGGCAAATCAGCCCCAGCATTTT.

V usage is TRBV6-1 and J usage is TRBJ1-4; D is possibly TRBD1 (6 bases). With 4 bases removed from V and 5 bases from J, the gap between germline ends came to 11 bases. CDR3 size: 14 residues. Germline-derived CDR1 and CDR2 are MNHNS and SASEGT. CDR3 sequence: CASSARGANEKLFF. The CDR3 nucleotides read TGTGCCAGCAGTGCGAGGGGGGCGAATGAAAAACTGTTTTTT.

The J gene is TRBJ2-3, the V gene TRBV7-9, with a tentative D call TRBD1 (5 bases). CDR1 is SEHNR, CDR2 FQNEAQ, per germline (reference sequence). Trimming stripped 4 bases from V and 5 bases from J, with 16 bases between. This CDR3 spans 15 amino acids. The CDR3: CASSSLGSQGDTQYF. The CDR3 region has the DNA TGTGCCAGCAGCTCCCTCGGGTCCCAGGGAGATACGCAGTATTTT.

At least ten counts were recorded for this clonotype. V usage is TRBV11-3 and J usage is TRBJ2-7; D may be TRBD2 (5 bases). Germline CDR1 and CDR2: SGHNT and YENEEA. V was cut by 2 bases and J by 0 bases, with 8 bases left in between. This CDR3 comprises 14 residues. The chain's CDR3 is CASSLQEVSYEQYF. The CDR3, as DNA: TGTGCCAGCAGCTTACAGGAGGTCTCCTACGAGCAGTACTTC.

V usage is TRBV12-3 or TRBV12-4 and J usage is TRBJ2-4; tentative D call: TRBD1 (6 bases). This CDR3 comprises 17 residues. Trimming cost V 6 bases and J 2 bases, with 20 bases left between them. Here the CDR3 DNA reads TGTGCCAGCAGCCCCTTGCGAGGGGGTTCTACCAAAAACATTCAGTACTTC. It translates to CASSPLRGGSTKNIQYF.